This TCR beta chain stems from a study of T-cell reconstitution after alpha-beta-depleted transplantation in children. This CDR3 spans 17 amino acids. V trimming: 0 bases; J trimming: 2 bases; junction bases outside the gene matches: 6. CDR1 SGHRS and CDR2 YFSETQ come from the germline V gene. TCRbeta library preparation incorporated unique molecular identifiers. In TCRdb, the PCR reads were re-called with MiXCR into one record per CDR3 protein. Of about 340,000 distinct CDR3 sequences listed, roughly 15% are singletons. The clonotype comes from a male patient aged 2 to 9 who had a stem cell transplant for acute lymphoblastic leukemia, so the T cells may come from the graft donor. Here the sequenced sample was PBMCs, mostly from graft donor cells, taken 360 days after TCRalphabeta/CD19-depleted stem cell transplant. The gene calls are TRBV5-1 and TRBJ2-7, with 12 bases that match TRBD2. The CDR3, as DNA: TGCGCCAGCAGCTTGGCCAGACTAGCGGGAGACCCCTACGAGCAGTACTTC. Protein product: CASSLARLAGDPYEQYF.